The next 7 T cell receptor beta chains were all read from a single sample in a study of cytotoxic CD8 clonotypes in ibrutinib-treated CLL. Only in-frame clones appear in the TCRdb table, and some are missing; sequencing was by immunoSEQ multiplex PCR. The data show 300,000 to 400,000 clones, with approximately 67% seen just once and under 8% held by the top ten. Sample: PBMCs, taken after 36 months of ibrutinib treatment. The receptors originated from a human donor with chronic lymphocytic leukemia.

Regarding this clone: The identical CDR3 is also encoded by other nucleotide sequences in the sample. This rearrangement joins TRBV5-1 to TRBJ2-2; no firm D call. Between the trimmed V and J ends, which lost 0 bases and 1 base, there was a span of 4 bases. This CDR3 contains 14 residues. Germline values: CDR1 SGHRS, CDR2 YFSETQ. Here the CDR3 DNA reads TGCGCCAGCAGCTTGGTTCTGAACACCGGGGAGCTGTTTTTT. The encoded protein is CASSLVLNTGELFF.

This clone was counted a few times. The CDR3 loop is CASGGLLEGNGYTF. The DNA for the CDR3 is TGTGCCAGCGGGGGACTCCTAGAGGGGAATGGCTACACCTTC. This chain connects TRBV6-5 to TRBJ1-2; D may be TRBD1 (5 bases). Per the germline V gene, CDR1 is MNHEY and CDR2 is SVGAGI. The CDR3 contains 14 residues. Trimming stripped 8 bases from V and 6 bases from J, with 19 bases between.

The rearrangement joins TRBV27 to TRBJ1-1; perhaps TRBD1 as D (5 bases). The CDR3 loop spans 14 amino acids. The V end was cut by 5 bases, the J end by 1 base, with 11 bases between. Germline CDR1 is MNHEY and CDR2 is SMNVEV (reference sequence). CDR3 sequence reads: CASSAGHSNTEAFF. CDR3 bases: TGTGCCAGCAGTGCCGGACATTCGAACACTGAAGCTTTCTTT.

This chain links TRBV19 with TRBJ2-2, with TRBD1 identical over 7 bases. CDR1 and CDR2 from the germline V gene are LNHDA and SQIVND (reference sequence). This CDR3 region has 15 residues. V lost 3 bases to trimming and J lost 2 bases; unmatched junction nucleotides: 3. In DNA form, the CDR3 reads TGTGCCAGTAGTATGGGACAGCTCAACACCGGGGAGCTGTTTTTT. As protein: CASSMGQLNTGELFF.

The rearrangement uses TRBV1 and TRBJ1-2. TRBV1 is described as a pseudogene. The CDR3 totals 14 residues. The CDR3 region is CTSSQVGGGDGYTF. In nucleotides, the CDR3 is TGCACCAGCAGCCAGGTTGGGGGAGGGGATGGCTACACCTTC.

This clone was picked up a small number of times. The gene calls are TRBV5-4 and TRBJ2-5; TRBD2 might be the D (6 bases). This CDR3 region has 14 residues. Germline loops: CDR1 SGHNT, CDR2 YYREEE (reference sequence). Trimming removed 4 bases from V and 2 bases from J, with 12 bases in between. The CDR3 DNA is TGTGCCAGCAGCCTAGCTGGGAGGCAAGAGACCCAGTACTTC. Its translation: CASSLAGRQETQYF.

This clone was counted once. V usage is TRBV21-1 and J usage is TRBJ1-6; TRBD1, the table's D call, lacks a check against the DNA. TRBV21-1 is classified as a pseudogene. This CDR3 region has 20 residues. DNA for the CDR3: TGTGCCAGCAGCACAGGGCACGGAGTGGCTAGGAACTCCTATAATTCACCCCTCCACTTT. Encoded protein: CASSTGHGVARNSYNSPLHF.